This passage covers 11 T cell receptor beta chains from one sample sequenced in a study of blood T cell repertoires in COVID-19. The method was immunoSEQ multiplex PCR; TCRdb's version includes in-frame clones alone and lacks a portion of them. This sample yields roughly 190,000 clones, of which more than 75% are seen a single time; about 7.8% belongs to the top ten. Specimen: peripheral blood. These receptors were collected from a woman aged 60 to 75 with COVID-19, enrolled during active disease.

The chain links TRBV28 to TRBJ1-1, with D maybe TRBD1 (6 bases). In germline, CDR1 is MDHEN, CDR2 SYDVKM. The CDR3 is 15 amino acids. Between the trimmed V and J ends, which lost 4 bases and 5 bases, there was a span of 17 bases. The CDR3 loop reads CASSSEAGVGTEAFF. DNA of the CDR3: TGTGCCAGCAGTTCAGAAGCAGGGGTGGGGACTGAAGCTTTCTTT.

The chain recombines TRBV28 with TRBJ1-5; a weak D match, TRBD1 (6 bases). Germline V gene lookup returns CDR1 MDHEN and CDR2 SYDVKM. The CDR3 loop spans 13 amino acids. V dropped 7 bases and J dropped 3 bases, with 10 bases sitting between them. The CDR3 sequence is CASTGTLNQPQHF. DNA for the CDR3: TGTGCCAGCACCGGGACACTCAATCAGCCCCAGCATTTT.

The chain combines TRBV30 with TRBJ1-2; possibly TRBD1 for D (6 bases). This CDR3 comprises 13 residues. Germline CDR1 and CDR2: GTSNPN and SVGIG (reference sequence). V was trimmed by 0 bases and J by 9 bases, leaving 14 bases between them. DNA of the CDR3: TGTGCCTGGAGTGTTGGGCAGGGGAAGAGCTACACCTTC. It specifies CAWSVGQGKSYTF.

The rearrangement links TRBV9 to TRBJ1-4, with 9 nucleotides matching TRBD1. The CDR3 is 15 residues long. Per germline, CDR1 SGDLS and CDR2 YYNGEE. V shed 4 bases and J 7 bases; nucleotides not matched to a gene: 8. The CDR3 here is CASSPRTGVGEKLFF. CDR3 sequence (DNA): TGTGCCAGCAGCCCCCGGACAGGGGTAGGTGAAAAACTGTTTTTT.

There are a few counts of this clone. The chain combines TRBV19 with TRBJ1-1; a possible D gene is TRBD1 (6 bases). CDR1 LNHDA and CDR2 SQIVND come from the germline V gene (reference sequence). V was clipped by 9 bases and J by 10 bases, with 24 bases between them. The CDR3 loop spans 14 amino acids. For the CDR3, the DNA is TGTGCCAGCACTACCGCGGGGGGCCGGGTTAGAGCTTTCTTT. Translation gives CASTTAGGRVRAFF.

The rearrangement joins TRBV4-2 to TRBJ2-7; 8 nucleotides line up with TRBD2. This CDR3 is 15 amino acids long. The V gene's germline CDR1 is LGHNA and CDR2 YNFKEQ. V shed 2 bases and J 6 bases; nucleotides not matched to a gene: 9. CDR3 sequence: CASSQPRGGPGEQYV. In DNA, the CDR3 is TGTGCCAGCAGCCAACCCCGGGGGGGTCCTGGCGAGCAGTACGTC.

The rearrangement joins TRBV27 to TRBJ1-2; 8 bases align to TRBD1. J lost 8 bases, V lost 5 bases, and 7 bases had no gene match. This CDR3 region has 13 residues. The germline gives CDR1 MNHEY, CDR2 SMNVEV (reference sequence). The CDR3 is CASSTRTGRGYTF. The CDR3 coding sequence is TGTGCCAGCAGTACGAGGACAGGGCGAGGCTACACCTTC.

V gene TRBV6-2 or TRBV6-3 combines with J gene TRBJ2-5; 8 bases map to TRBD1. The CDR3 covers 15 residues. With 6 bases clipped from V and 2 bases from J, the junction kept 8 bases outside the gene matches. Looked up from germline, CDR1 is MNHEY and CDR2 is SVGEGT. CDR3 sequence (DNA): TGTGCCAGCAGCCCCGGGACAGGTTCACAAGAGACCCAGTACTTC. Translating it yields CASSPGTGSQETQYF.

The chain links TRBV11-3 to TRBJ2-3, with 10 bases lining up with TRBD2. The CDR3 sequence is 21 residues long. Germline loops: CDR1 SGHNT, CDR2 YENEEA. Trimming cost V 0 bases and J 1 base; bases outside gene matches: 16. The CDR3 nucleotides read TGTGCCAGCAGCTTAGAGTTCGGGAGCCGGGAGACTAGCGGGCGCACAGATACGCAGTATTTT. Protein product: CASSLEFGSRETSGRTDTQYF. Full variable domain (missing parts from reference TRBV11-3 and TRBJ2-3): EAGVVQSPRYKIIEKKQPVAFWCNPISGHNTLYWYLQNLGQGPELLIRYENEEAVDDSQLPKDRFSAERLKGVDSTLKIQPAELGDSAVYLCASSLEFGSRETSGRTDTQYFGPGTRLTVL.

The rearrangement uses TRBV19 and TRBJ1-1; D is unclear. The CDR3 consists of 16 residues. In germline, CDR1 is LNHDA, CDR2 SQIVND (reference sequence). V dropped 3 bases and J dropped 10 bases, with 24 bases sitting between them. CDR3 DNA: TGTGCCAGTAGTATTAGCGGGGATCGGTTCGCCCGCGGAGCTTTCTTT. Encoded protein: CASSISGDRFARGAFF. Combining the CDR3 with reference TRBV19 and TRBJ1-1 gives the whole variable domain DGGITQSPKYLFRKEGQNVTLSCEQNLNHDAMYWYRQDPGQGLRLIYYSQIVNDFQKGDIAEGYSVSREKKESFPLTVTSAQKNPTAFYLCASSISGDRFARGAFFGQGTRLTVV.

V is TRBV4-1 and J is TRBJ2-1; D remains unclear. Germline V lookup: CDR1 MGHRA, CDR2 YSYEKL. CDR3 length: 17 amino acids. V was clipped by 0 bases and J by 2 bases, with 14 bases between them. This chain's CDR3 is CASSQEPLLATYNEQFF. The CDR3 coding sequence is TGCGCCAGCAGCCAAGAACCCCTCTTAGCCACCTACAATGAGCAGTTCTTC.